The source of this T cell receptor beta chain is a study of human T cells and chemical hapten exposure. In its sample, this clonotype was seen many times. The CDR3 is 17 residues long. Germline CDR1 SGHAT, CDR2 FQNNGV. Germline trimming cut 5 bases from V and 0 bases from J; bases unmatched to any gene: 10. Using its own MiXCR run on the RACE reads, TCRdb lists one record per CDR3 protein. Among about 360,000 distinct CDR3 sequences listed, 4% to 5.5% were seen once. Noted time point: patch test 1, 2 weeks after DPC sensitization. Treatment indicated: therapeutic diphenylcyclopropenone sensitization with weekly scalp DPC.

The J gene is TRBJ2-1, the V gene TRBV11-2, with 7 bases matching TRBD1. Source: whole blood, taken in connection with sensitization to the hapten diphenylcyclopropenone (DPC). This clonotype originated in a woman aged 45-65 years with alopecia areata. Some clones in this sample may be carry-over from other donors' samples. The CDR3 DNA follows: TGTGCCAGCAGCCCCCACAGGGGTAAAGGCTCCTACAATGAGCAGTTCTTC. This encodes CASSPHRGKGSYNEQFF.